The next 32 T cell receptor beta chains were all read from a single sample in a study of CD8 T cells in ankylosing spondylitis. From the 5' RACE reads, TCRdb called clonotypes with MiXCR, one entry per CDR3 protein. The sample holds some 250,000 distinct CDR3 sequences; approximately 12% are singletons and the top ten take under 7%. Sequenced sample: blood, either unsorted or a sorted T cell fraction (not recorded which). The receptors were sampled from a male donor with ankylosing spondylitis or in good health (not recorded which).

Many counts were recorded for this clonotype. The gene calls are TRBV5-1 and TRBJ2-5; D may be TRBD1 or TRBD2 (5 bases each). The CDR3 extends over 13 amino acids. V lost 4 bases and J lost 1, with 8 bases in between. The germline V gene has CDR1 SGHRS and CDR2 YFSETQ. CDR3 amino acids: CASSMGPQETQYF. The CDR3 DNA reads TGCGCCAGCAGCATGGGACCCCAAGAGACCCAGTACTTC.

In its sample, this clonotype was seen many times. The CDR3 protein is CASSARSGPTYEQYF. The CDR3 DNA reads as TGTGCCAGCAGCGCGCGTAGCGGGCCAACCTACGAGCAGTACTTC. The J gene is TRBJ2-7, the V gene TRBV7-8; 7 positions match TRBD2. The CDR3 consists of 15 residues. V shed 5 bases and J 2 bases; nucleotides not matched to a gene: 9. Per the germline V gene, CDR1 is SGHVS and CDR2 is FQNEAQ.

The chain employs TRBV28 and TRBJ2-1; the D is unclear. The V end lost 3 bases, the J end lost 4 bases, and 13 bases lay between the germline ends. This CDR3 has 15 amino acids. Germline V gene data show CDR1 as MDHEN and CDR2 as SYDVKM. In DNA form, the CDR3 reads TGTGCCAGCAGTTTTAAGGTAGCCGCATACAATGAGCAGTTCTTC. Amino acids: CASSFKVAAYNEQFF.

A few counts support this clonotype. The chain combines TRBV9 with TRBJ2-7; 8 bases are shared with TRBD1. J was trimmed by 0 bases and V by 4 bases; bases with no gene match: 6. Germline CDR1 SGDLS, CDR2 YYNGEE. The CDR3 contains 15 residues. The CDR3 nucleotides read TGTGCCAGCAGCACCCAGGACAGGGCCTCCTACGAGCAGTACTTC. Its translation is CASSTQDRASYEQYF. Full variable domain (outside the CDR3, taken from reference TRBV9 and TRBJ2-7): DSGVTQTPKHLITATGQRVTLRCSPRSGDLSVYWYQQSLDQGLQFLIQYYNGEERAKGNILERFSAQQFPDLHSELNLSSLELGDSALYFCASSTQDRASYEQYFGPGTRLTVT.

This clonotype was seen many times. The chain couples TRBV20-1 to TRBJ2-1; TRBD2 matches 9 bases. This CDR3 has 17 residues. Germline CDR1 reads DFQATT; CDR2 reads SNEGSKA (reference sequence). With 6 bases clipped from V and 0 bases from J, the junction kept 12 bases outside the gene matches. The CDR3 spells CSARLAAVPGSYNEQFF. In nucleotides, the CDR3 is TGCAGTGCGAGACTAGCGGCGGTGCCGGGCTCCTACAATGAGCAGTTCTTC.

This clonotype was found many times. The chain is built from TRBV5-1 and TRBJ2-2; the match to TRBD1 covers 8 bases. The CDR3 extends over 14 amino acids. V gave up 6 bases and J gave up 4 bases; unmatched junction bases: 5. Germline loops: CDR1 SGHRS, CDR2 YFSETQ. The CDR3 DNA follows: TGCGCCAGCAACCAGGGGGCGTCCACCGGGGAGCTGTTTTTT. This encodes CASNQGASTGELFF.

The rearrangement links TRBV9 to TRBJ1-1; no clear D gene. CDR3 size: 14 residues. Deletions cut 4 bases from V and 5 bases from J, with 15 bases between. Germline V gene lookup returns CDR1 SGDLS and CDR2 YYNGEE. CDR3 loop: CASSPSGVRTEAFF. The CDR3 DNA reads TGTGCCAGCAGCCCCTCCGGGGTGAGGACTGAAGCTTTCTTT.

This clonotype was counted at least ten times. The chain carries TRBV6-1 and TRBJ2-7; no definite D call. The V end lost 8 bases, the J end lost 4 bases, and 18 bases lay between the germline ends. CDR1 is MNHNS, CDR2 SASEGT, per germline. This CDR3 has 14 amino acids. CDR3 bases: TGTGCCAGCCGACGAGCTGGTCGGGCGTACGAGCAGTACTTC. Encoded protein: CASRRAGRAYEQYF.

The table lists this clonotype with many counts. The chain combines TRBV20-1 with TRBJ2-3; D remains ambiguous. V lost 3 bases and J 2 bases, leaving 0 bases between the germline ends. Germline loops: CDR1 DFQATT, CDR2 SNEGSKA (reference sequence). The CDR3 covers 10 residues. CDR3 amino acids: CSASTDTQYF. CDR3 DNA sequence: TGCAGTGCTAGCACAGATACGCAGTATTTT.

At least ten counts were recorded for this clonotype. This chain links TRBV28 with TRBJ1-3; maybe TRBD1 (6 bases). There are 15 residues in the CDR3. Germline V gives CDR1 MDHEN, CDR2 SYDVKM. V was clipped by 3 bases and J by 4 bases, with 13 bases between them. The CDR3 DNA is TGTGCCAGCAGTTTGAACAGGGAGAACGGAAACACCATATATTTT. Translation: CASSLNRENGNTIYF.

This clonotype was detected many times. The chain is built from TRBV12-3 or TRBV12-4 and TRBJ1-5; tentative D call: TRBD1 (5 bases). The CDR3 is 15 amino acids. V was shortened by 3 bases and J by 2 bases, with 11 bases between the two germline ends. DNA of the CDR3: TGTGCCAGCAGTTTGGGTACAGGTCGCAATCAGCCCCAGCATTTT. This gives the protein CASSLGTGRNQPQHF.

This clonotype was observed many times. This sequence joins TRBV29-1 and TRBJ2-3; D call uncertain. Trimming removed 4 bases at V and 0 bases at J, with 8 bases between. Per germline, CDR1 SQVTM and CDR2 ANQGSEA. The CDR3 length is 13 residues. The CDR3 region is CSVVFGSTDTQYF. The CDR3 bases are TGCAGCGTTGTATTCGGTAGCACAGATACGCAGTATTTT.

The V call is TRBV29-1, the J call TRBJ2-1; the D is unclear. Germline loops: CDR1 SQVTM, CDR2 ANQGSEA. This CDR3 spans 11 amino acids. Trimming pared 6 bases from V and 8 bases from J, leaving 11 bases between. This chain's CDR3 is CSVVILHEQFF. The CDR3 nucleotides are TGCAGCGTGGTGATATTGCATGAGCAGTTCTTC.

The chain has TRBV5-4 and TRBJ1-1; D might be TRBD1 (6 bases). V lost 4 bases and J 1 base, leaving 11 bases between the germline ends. The CDR3 loop spans 14 amino acids. Germline values: CDR1 SGHNT, CDR2 YYREEE (reference sequence). The CDR3 is CASSPGGANTEAFF. CDR3 nucleotide sequence: TGTGCCAGCAGCCCGGGGGGGGCGAACACTGAAGCTTTCTTT.

This chain connects TRBV4-1 to TRBJ1-5; a weak D match, TRBD1 (6 bases). This CDR3 comprises 16 residues. V was trimmed by 4 bases and J by 1 base, leaving 14 bases between them. The V gene's germline CDR1 is MGHRA and CDR2 YSYEKL. The CDR3 protein is CASSLTTGSSNQPQHF. The CDR3 DNA sequence: TGCGCCAGCAGCCTAACTACAGGGTCAAGCAATCAGCCCCAGCATTTT.

This clonotype has just a few counts. V gene TRBV12-3 or TRBV12-4 combines with J gene TRBJ2-1; TRBD1 matches 9 bases. The J segment lost 8 bases and the V segment lost 5 bases, leaving 16 bases of the junction unmatched. This CDR3 has 17 amino acids. The CDR3 DNA is TGTGCCAGCAGTCCCCTCCTACCGGGACAGGGTAGGGATGAGCAGTTCTTC. It yields the protein CASSPLLPGQGRDEQFF.

This clonotype was seen many times. The rearrangement joins TRBV20-1 to TRBJ2-7; 11 bases line up with TRBD2. Germline lookup yields CDR1 DFQATT and CDR2 SNEGSKA (reference sequence). This CDR3 region has 15 residues. The V and J ends lost 7 bases and 2 bases, in that order; junction bases with no gene match: 10. The CDR3 spells CSDRGLADSPYEQYF. CDR3 DNA sequence: TGCAGTGACCGGGGACTAGCGGATTCTCCCTACGAGCAGTACTTC.

This clonotype appeared many times. The CDR3 is CASSDPGQPPGELFF. CDR3 bases: TGCGCCAGCAGTGACCCGGGACAGCCCCCCGGGGAGCTGTTTTTT. The chain employs TRBV10-2 and TRBJ2-2; 7 bases match TRBD1. The CDR3 totals 15 residues. V shed 3 bases, J shed 6 bases, and the junction held 7 bases outside the gene matches. Germline assignment: CDR1 WSHSY and CDR2 SAAADI.

The rearrangement uses TRBV27 and TRBJ1-3; unclear D gene. There are 14 residues in the CDR3. Germline CDR1 MNHEY, CDR2 SMNVEV (reference sequence). Trimming pared 4 bases from V and 4 bases from J, leaving 11 bases between. DNA for the CDR3: TGTGCCAGCAGTTCGCACCATATGGGAAACACCATATATTTT. It encodes CASSSHHMGNTIYF.

This clonotype came up a few times. J is TRBJ2-3 and V is TRBV12-3 or TRBV12-4, with 9 bases lining up with TRBD1. This CDR3 spans 15 amino acids. Unmatched junction bases numbered 6, after V lost 3 bases and J lost 5 bases. For the CDR3, the DNA is TGTGCCAGCAGTTTTAGACAGGGGGTAATAGATACGCAGTATTTT. Translating gives CASSFRQGVIDTQYF.

This chain connects TRBV3-1 to TRBJ2-2; D tentatively fits TRBD1 or TRBD2 (6 bases each). This CDR3 contains 18 residues. Trimming took 1 base from V and 2 from J, leaving 17 bases between them. Germline V gene data show CDR1 as LGHDT and CDR2 as YNNKEL (reference sequence). The CDR3 DNA reads TGTGCCAGCAGCCAAGGGATAGGGGGGACTCGCAACACCGGGGAGCTGTTTTTT. Its translation: CASSQGIGGTRNTGELFF.

In its sample, this clonotype was seen many times. This chain links TRBV6-1 with TRBJ2-3; D is unresolved. Between the trimmed V and J ends, which lost 5 bases and 1 base, there was a span of 16 bases. CDR1 is MNHNS and CDR2 is SASEGT in the germline V gene. The length of the CDR3 is 16 residues. The CDR3 nucleotides are TGTGCCAGCAGTAGGGCCCTCGTTGCCCGCACAGATACGCAGTATTTT. It encodes CASSRALVARTDTQYF.

There are many counts of this clonotype. The chain recombines TRBV5-1 with TRBJ2-7; a possible D gene is TRBD1 (5 bases). Germline V gene data show CDR1 as SGHRS and CDR2 as YFSETQ. The V end lost 6 bases, the J end lost 0 bases, and 16 bases lay between the germline ends. The CDR3 runs to 15 residues. DNA of the CDR3: TGCGCCAGCAAGGGGTGGCGACAGAACTCCTACGAGCAGTACTTC. It translates to CASKGWRQNSYEQYF.

At least ten counts were recorded for this clonotype. CDR3 amino acids: CASSPPGVRLEQYF. The DNA of the CDR3 is TGCGCCAGCAGCCCCCCGGGGGTTCGTCTCGAGCAGTACTTC. This chain connects TRBV5-1 to TRBJ2-7; TRBD2 is a possible D gene (6 bases). Germline-derived CDR1 and CDR2 are SGHRS and YFSETQ. There are 14 residues in the CDR3. Trimming cost V 4 bases and J 6 bases, with 17 bases left between them.

This clonotype was found many times. The chain combines TRBV20-1 with TRBJ2-3; a possible D gene is TRBD2 (5 bases). This CDR3 spans 15 amino acids. Trimming took 3 bases from V and 2 from J, leaving 15 bases between them. The germline V gene encodes CDR1 DFQATT and CDR2 SNEGSKA (reference sequence). CDR3 sequence: CSARSRGIVTDTQYF. Written as DNA, the CDR3 is TGCAGTGCTAGGTCTCGGGGAATTGTCACAGATACGCAGTATTTT.

This clonotype was seen many times. The chain is built from TRBV5-6 and TRBJ2-5, with 12 bases identical to TRBD1. Germline lookup yields CDR1 SGHDT and CDR2 YYEEEE. CDR3 length: 14 amino acids. V shed 3 bases and J 5 bases; nucleotides not matched to a gene: 2. The CDR3 DNA follows: TGTGCCAGCAGCTGGGACAGGGGGCTCGAGACCCAGTACTTC. It codes for CASSWDRGLETQYF.

Written as DNA, the CDR3 is TGCAGCGCTCCAGGGGGGTACGATACGCAGTATTTT. Translated: CSAPGGYDTQYF. The chain recombines TRBV29-1 with TRBJ2-3; possible D gene TRBD1, 7 bases. Germline V gene lookup returns CDR1 SQVTM and CDR2 ANQGSEA. The CDR3 covers 12 residues. V lost 7 bases to trimming and J lost 6 bases, with 14 bases between them.

This clonotype was seen many times. V and J are TRBV4-1 and TRBJ1-3; TRBD1 matches at 9 bases. Per germline, CDR1 MGHRA and CDR2 YSYEKL. The CDR3 loop spans 17 amino acids. V lost 4 bases, J lost 0 bases, and 7 bases stayed unmatched. Written as DNA, the CDR3 is TGCGCCAGCAGCCGAACTAGACAGGGGGTCTCTGGAAACACCATATATTTT. This encodes CASSRTRQGVSGNTIYF.

This clonotype was found many times. The rearrangement links TRBV27 to TRBJ2-7; D is perhaps TRBD1 (5 bases). This CDR3 region has 14 residues. The V end lost 5 bases, the J end lost 3 bases, and 14 bases lay between the germline ends. CDR1 and CDR2 from the germline V gene are MNHEY and SMNVEV (reference sequence). The CDR3 sequence is CASSQGAAYYEQYF. In DNA form, the CDR3 reads TGTGCCAGCAGTCAAGGGGCGGCTTACTACGAGCAGTACTTC.

About this clonotype itself: This sequence may be a read error, since a much larger clone differs from it by one base. The chain links TRBV9 to TRBJ2-5; D possibly corresponds to TRBD1 (6 bases). This CDR3 comprises 16 residues. Germline assignment: CDR1 SGDLS and CDR2 YYNGEE. The CDR3 loop reads CVSSPAGTLSSETQYF. The CDR3 coding sequence is TGTGTCAGCAGCCCGGCCGGGACACTAAGTTCGGAGACCCAGTACTTC.

This clonotype was seen many times. The chain couples TRBV5-6 to TRBJ2-1; TRBD1 agrees at 9 bases. The germline V gene has CDR1 SGHDT and CDR2 YYEEEE. Trimming cost V 4 bases and J 4 bases; bases outside gene matches: 6. The CDR3 is 15 amino acids. CDR3 in DNA: TGTGCCAGCAGCCTTGGACAGGGGATTTACAATGAGCAGTTCTTC. This gives the protein CASSLGQGIYNEQFF.

The chain combines TRBV7-2 with TRBJ2-3, with D perhaps matching TRBD2 (7 bases). Trimming shortened V by 6 bases and J by 2 bases, and 15 bases separated the two germline ends. This CDR3 is 15 amino acids long. Per the germline V gene, CDR1 is SGHTA and CDR2 is FQGNSA. The DNA of the CDR3 is TGTGCCAGCAGTCGTGGGGGGGGGCCCACAGATACGCAGTATTTT. It is translated as CASSRGGGPTDTQYF.